This entry concerns a single TCR beta chain. Antigen unknown. Donors came from a validation cohort of fewer than 150 subjects, distinct from the first 666-subject cohort. Some clones are missing from TCRdb's copy, which holds only in-frame ones; the method was immunoSEQ multiplex PCR. The table has around 130,000 clones, approximately 89% seen once. This sample was taken from a study of cytomegalovirus exposure and HLA in healthy donors. Across the study: Per a later analysis, the roughly 670 first-cohort and 120 or so validation repertoires shared one platform. Study-wide findings and caveats: Reports described diagnosis of cytomegalovirus status by the classifier as highly specific and sensitive. Associated with cytomegalovirus, according to the listing, were about 160 TCR beta chains.

Input material: PBMCs. The source is a man in his thirties or forties in good health and CMV-seronegative.

The CDR3 protein is CASSLRGGNGELFF. CDR3 in DNA: TGTGCCAGCAGCTTGCGGGGGGGCAACGGGGAGCTGTTTTTT. The chain joins TRBV9 to TRBJ2-2, with 9 bases aligning to TRBD2. The length of the CDR3 is 14 residues. Unmatched junction bases numbered 5, after V lost 4 bases and J lost 7 bases. The germline V gene has CDR1 SGDLS and CDR2 YYNGEE.